One sample yielded the 29 T cell receptor beta chains listed below, sequenced in a study of T-cell memory formation after mild COVID-19. In TCRdb, the 5' RACE reads were re-called with MiXCR into one record per CDR3 protein. The data hold about 130,000 distinct CDR3 sequences, with approximately 15% observed a single time. The specimen was PBMCs or a T cell subset sorted from them (not recorded which). These receptors were taken from an adult woman who had mild COVID-19 (a few samples of this study predate the infection). Cell type and time point are not known.

This clonotype has only a few counts. The CDR3 sequence: CASKYPGQGPPRGYTF. CDR3 sequence (DNA): TGTGCCAGCAAATACCCGGGACAGGGCCCTCCTCGGGGCTACACCTTC. The chain joins TRBV19 to TRBJ1-2; 9 positions match TRBD1. Germline V gene data show CDR1 as LNHDA and CDR2 as SQIVND (reference sequence). V shed 9 bases and J 8 bases; nucleotides not matched to a gene: 19. The CDR3 sequence is 16 residues long.

V usage is TRBV20-1 and J usage is TRBJ2-1; TRBD2 aligns across 9 bases. The CDR3 length is 14 residues. Unmatched junction bases numbered 10, after V lost 6 bases and J lost 7 bases. Germline values: CDR1 DFQATT, CDR2 SNEGSKA (reference sequence). The CDR3 nucleotides read TGCAGTGCAATACAGCGGGGGGACGTGAATGAGCAGTTCTTC. Protein sequence: CSAIQRGDVNEQFF.

The chain couples TRBV4-3 to TRBJ2-3, with 10 positions matching TRBD2. The CDR3 runs to 17 residues. J gave up 4 bases and V 2 bases, and 9 bases lay outside the gene matches. The germline gives CDR1 LGHNA, CDR2 YSLEER. This chain's CDR3 is CASSQRVGTSVADTQYF. The CDR3 DNA sequence: TGCGCCAGCAGCCAAAGAGTCGGGACTAGCGTGGCAGATACGCAGTATTTT.

This clonotype was picked up a small number of times. The chain links TRBV24-1 to TRBJ1-5; D is uncertain. Germline V gene sequence: CDR1 KGHDR, CDR2 SFDVKD. There are 14 residues in the CDR3. V was pared by 5 bases and J by 7 bases, with 14 bases between. The CDR3 protein is CATSGAGIGQPQHF. DNA for the CDR3: TGTGCCACCAGTGGGGCCGGGATAGGACAGCCCCAGCATTTT.

This clonotype has more than one count but fewer than ten. The J gene is TRBJ2-3, the V gene TRBV7-8, with 8 bases that match TRBD1. Germline V gives CDR1 SGHVS, CDR2 FQNEAQ. J gave up 4 bases and V 3 bases, and 9 bases lay outside the gene matches. This CDR3 has 16 residues. This CDR3 is CASSFRTGSRADTQYF. CDR3 nucleotides: TGTGCCAGCAGCTTCAGGACAGGGAGTAGGGCAGATACGCAGTATTTT.

This chain connects TRBV4-3 to TRBJ1-1, with D possibly matching TRBD1 (5 bases). The CDR3 has 15 residues. Germline CDR1 is LGHNA and CDR2 is YSLEER. The ends were cut back, 0 bases at V and 1 base at J, with 9 bases in the middle. The CDR3 sequence is CASSQDTGWNTEAFF. The CDR3, as DNA: TGCGCCAGCAGCCAAGATACAGGATGGAACACTGAAGCTTTCTTT.

The V gene is TRBV7-9, the J gene TRBJ2-7; D gene unclear. Per germline, CDR1 SEHNR and CDR2 FQNEAQ (reference sequence). V was cut by 7 bases and J by 3 bases, with 19 bases left in between. The length of the CDR3 is 15 residues. CDR3 bases: TGTGCCAGCACCAATGCTATCCTGGGTGGCTACGAGCAGTACTTC. Protein sequence: CASTNAILGGYEQYF. Full variable domain (outside the CDR3, taken from reference TRBV7-9 and TRBJ2-7): DTGVSQNPRHKITKRGQNVTFRCDPISEHNRLYWYRQTLGQGPEFLTYFQNEAQLEKSRLLSDRFSAERPKGSFSTLEIQRTEQGDSAMYLCASTNAILGGYEQYFGPGTRLTVT.

This clonotype was observed a handful of times. This rearrangement joins TRBV6-2 or TRBV6-3 to TRBJ2-5; tentatively, D is TRBD2 (6 bases). From germline, CDR1 is MNHEY and CDR2 SVGEGT. This CDR3 contains 16 residues. V lost 2 bases, J lost 1 base, and 14 bases lay in between. CDR3 sequence: CASSYDEGTVQETQYF. The CDR3 nucleotides are TGTGCCAGCAGTTACGACGAAGGGACTGTCCAAGAGACCCAGTACTTC.

This clonotype appeared a few times. Lacking the conserved final phenylalanine or tryptophan, this CDR3 likely reflects a read error. The DNA is omitted, as the CDR3 cannot be located on it reliably, and the CDR3 follows TCRdb's listing. The chain carries TRBV11-3 and TRBJ2-7; TRBD1 was called by the table and not checked on the DNA. The CDR3 is 11 amino acids in total, end residues counted. The V gene's germline CDR1 is SGHNT and CDR2 YENEEA. CDR3 sequence: CASSTTGQFPL.

The V gene is TRBV12-5, the J gene TRBJ2-5; D is perhaps TRBD1 (6 bases). Germline V gives CDR1 LGHNT, CDR2 FRNRAP. CDR3 length: 15 residues. Trimming removed 6 bases at V and 1 base at J, with 15 bases between. CDR3 region: CASGYRVIGQETQYF. For the CDR3, the DNA is TGTGCTAGTGGCTACAGGGTCATAGGCCAAGAGACCCAGTACTTC.

This clonotype was counted a few times. This chain links TRBV6-2 or TRBV6-3 with TRBJ2-1; 10 nucleotides line up with TRBD1. Trimming at V came to 6 bases and at J to 10 bases, leaving 9 bases not matched to a gene. The germline V gene has CDR1 MNHEY and CDR2 SVGEGT. The CDR3 spans 14 residues. CDR3 DNA: TGTGCCAGCAGCCCGCCGGGACAGGGGAGGGAGCAGTTCTTC. Its translation is CASSPPGQGREQFF.

This clonotype showed up just a few times. V is TRBV7-2 and J is TRBJ2-6, with D unresolved. The CDR3 runs to 17 residues. Trimming removed 5 bases at V and 0 bases at J, with 14 bases between. From germline, CDR1 is SGHTA and CDR2 FQGNSA. The CDR3 loop is CASSQGLPLSGANVLTF. For the CDR3, the DNA is TGTGCCAGCAGCCAAGGGTTACCCCTCTCTGGGGCCAACGTCCTGACTTTC. Looking up the rest from reference TRBV7-2 and TRBJ2-6 gives the full variable domain: GAGVSQSPSNKVTEKGKDVELRCDPISGHTALYWYRQSLGQGLEFLIYFQGNSAPDKSGLPSDRFSAERTGGSVSTLTIQRTQQEDSAVYLCASSQGLPLSGANVLTFGAGSRLTVL.

The CDR3 DNA is TGTGCCAGCAGCCACCCCGGGACTCCTTCCTACAATGAGCAGTTCTTC. Its translation: CASSHPGTPSYNEQFF. The V gene is TRBV3-1, the J gene TRBJ2-1, with a tentative D call TRBD2 (6 bases). Looked up from germline, CDR1 is LGHDT and CDR2 is YNNKEL (reference sequence). The CDR3 loop spans 16 amino acids. V was pared by 3 bases and J by 1 base, with 13 bases between.

CDR3 sequence: CATSETDRDSPGELFF. DNA of the CDR3: TGTGCCACCAGTGAGACAGACCGGGACTCCCCCGGGGAGCTGTTTTTT. This rearrangement joins TRBV24-1 to TRBJ2-2; the D gene is possibly TRBD2 (6 bases). Germline values: CDR1 KGHDR, CDR2 SFDVKD. The CDR3 covers 16 residues. Trimming took off 4 bases at V and 6 bases at J, with 17 bases between the two ends.

This clonotype was seen many times. This chain links TRBV24-1 with TRBJ2-2; TRBD1 aligns across 7 bases. Germline V lookup: CDR1 KGHDR, CDR2 SFDVKD. This CDR3 has 15 residues. V dropped 4 bases and J dropped 1; count of bases not matched to a gene: 2. This CDR3 reads CATSDRTGNTGELFF. DNA of the CDR3: TGTGCCACCAGTGACAGGACAGGGAACACCGGGGAGCTGTTTTTT.

The chain is built from TRBV7-2 and TRBJ2-1; D gene ambiguous. CDR3 size: 15 residues. V gave up 6 bases and J gave up 0 bases, with 12 bases separating them. From germline, CDR1 is SGHTA and CDR2 FQGNSA. CDR3 loop: CASRGFLASYNEQFF. The CDR3 nucleotides are TGTGCCAGCAGGGGATTTTTGGCCTCCTACAATGAGCAGTTCTTC.

In this sample, this clonotype turned up a few times. The rearrangement uses TRBV6-5 and TRBJ2-4; 8 bases match TRBD2. V trimming: 5 bases; J trimming: 0 bases; junction bases outside the gene matches: 6. This CDR3 is built from 16 residues. The V gene's germline CDR1 is MNHEY and CDR2 SVGAGI. The DNA of the CDR3 is TGTGCCAGCAGTGCGAGCGGGGGCTCAGCCAAAAACATTCAGTACTTC. Residues: CASSASGGSAKNIQYF.

The chain carries TRBV10-3 and TRBJ2-3, with D unclear. In germline, CDR1 is ENHRY, CDR2 SYGVKD. V lost 0 bases and J lost 4, with 8 bases in between. This CDR3 region has 14 residues. The CDR3 nucleotides read TGTGCCATCAGTGAGTCGGCTGGAGCAGATACGCAGTATTTT. It encodes CAISESAGADTQYF.

The rearrangement links TRBV11-1 to TRBJ2-5; TRBD1 agrees at 7 bases. The germline V gene has CDR1 SGHAT and CDR2 FQDESV (reference sequence). V was clipped by 3 bases and J by 5 bases; unmatched bases: 6. The CDR3 loop spans 14 amino acids. The CDR3 coding sequence is TGTGCCAGCAGCTTGGCTCAGGGGGTGGAGACCCAGTACTTC. It specifies CASSLAQGVETQYF.

A few counts support this clonotype. The junction does not match germline at one end; this may be a read error. The CDR3 region has the DNA TGTGCTAGCAGCCCCCGGACTAGCCCCAATGAGCAGTTCTTC. Protein product: CASSPRTSPNEQFF. The chain is built from TRBV7-7 and TRBJ2-1, with 8 positions matching TRBD2. The germline V gene has CDR1 SSHAT and CDR2 FNYEAQ (reference sequence). This CDR3 is 14 amino acids long.

This clonotype has just a few counts. This sequence joins TRBV12-5 and TRBJ1-2, with D hard to call. Trimming shortened V by 5 bases and J by 2 bases, and 6 bases separated the two germline ends. The CDR3 extends over 12 amino acids. Germline loops: CDR1 LGHNT, CDR2 FRNRAP. The CDR3 loop is CASGAVNYGYTF. CDR3 DNA: TGTGCTAGTGGTGCTGTCAACTATGGCTACACCTTC. The variable domain in full, completed from reference TRBV12-5 and TRBJ1-2, reads DARVTQTPRHKVTEMGQEVTMRCQPILGHNTVFWYRQTMMQGLELLAYFRNRAPLDDSGMPKDRFSAEMPDATLATLKIQPSEPRDSAVYFCASGAVNYGYTFGSGTRLTVV.

This clonotype turned up a few times. This chain connects TRBV7-9 to TRBJ2-7; D possibly matches TRBD1 or TRBD2 (5 bases each). CDR1 SEHNR and CDR2 FQNEAQ come from the germline V gene (reference sequence). The germline V and J ends were trimmed by 5 bases and 5 bases, with 31 bases remaining between them. The CDR3 spans 19 residues. The CDR3 DNA is TGTGCCAGCAGCCCGGGTAGTCTCGGGACCCGATTACTCGGGGACGAGCAGTACTTC. This gives the protein CASSPGSLGTRLLGDEQYF.

CDR3 loop: CASSQDRGGFTEAFF. CDR3 nucleotide sequence: TGCGCCAGCAGCCAAGATCGGGGAGGCTTCACTGAAGCTTTCTTT. The V and J genes are TRBV4-3 and TRBJ1-1; D is ambiguous. Germline assignment: CDR1 LGHNA and CDR2 YSLEER. Trimming left V 0 bases short and J 4 bases short, with 12 bases between. The length of the CDR3 is 15 residues.

This clonotype came up many times. This rearrangement joins TRBV7-6 to TRBJ2-5; D is unresolved. Germline V gene data show CDR1 as SGHVS and CDR2 as FNYEAQ. V dropped 4 bases and J dropped 2 bases, with 8 bases sitting between them. CDR3 length: 13 residues. The CDR3 sequence is CASSSLGQETQYF. The CDR3, as DNA: TGTGCCAGCAGCTCTCTAGGGCAAGAGACCCAGTACTTC. The entire variable domain, with the rest obtained from reference TRBV7-6 and TRBJ2-5, is as follows: GAGVSQSPRYKVTKRGQDVALRCDPISGHVSLYWYRQALGQGPEFLTYFNYEAQQDKSGLPNDRFSAERPEGSISTLTIQRTEQRDSAMYRCASSSLGQETQYFGPGTRLLVL.

This clonotype is categorized as medium-sized (0.01 to 0.1%). The chain combines TRBV20-1 with TRBJ2-1, with D perhaps assigned TRBD1 or TRBD2 (6 bases each). Germline CDR1 is DFQATT and CDR2 is SNEGSKA (reference sequence). This CDR3 is built from 17 residues. V lost 8 bases and J 0 bases, leaving 23 bases between the germline ends. This chain's CDR3 is CSPRDSGAVASYNEQFF. CDR3 sequence (DNA): TGCAGTCCAAGGGACTCGGGGGCCGTTGCCTCCTACAATGAGCAGTTCTTC.

This chain links TRBV7-8 with TRBJ2-2; D is perhaps TRBD1 (6 bases). V was shortened by 4 bases and J by 1 base, with 10 bases between the two germline ends. Looked up from germline, CDR1 is SGHVS and CDR2 is FQNEAQ. The CDR3 extends over 15 amino acids. The CDR3 sequence: CASSSDRLNTGELFF. The CDR3 DNA is TGTGCCAGCAGCTCGGACAGATTGAACACCGGGGAGCTGTTTTTT.

This clonotype was counted a few times. The rearrangement links TRBV13 to TRBJ1-1; a possible D gene is TRBD1 (5 bases). The CDR3 is 15 residues long. Germline CDR1 reads PRHDT; CDR2 reads FYEKMQ (reference sequence). With 4 bases removed from V and 5 bases from J, the gap between germline ends came to 17 bases. The CDR3 coding sequence is TGTGCCAGCAGCTACGGGACGGCGAAGGGAACTGAAGCTTTCTTT. Its translation is CASSYGTAKGTEAFF. The full variable domain, in which reference TRBV13 and TRBJ1-1 provide the parts outside the CDR3, is AAGVIQSPRHLIKEKRETATLKCYPIPRHDTVYWYQQGPGQDPQFLISFYEKMQSDKGSIPDRFSAQQFSDYHSELNMSSLELGDSALYFCASSYGTAKGTEAFFGQGTRLTVV.

Remarks on this clonotype: A much more abundant neighbour one base away suggests this may be a read error. This chain uses TRBV10-3 with TRBJ2-7, with 8 bases aligning to TRBD1. Trimming cost V 5 bases and J 8 bases; bases outside gene matches: 14. Germline lookup yields CDR1 ENHRY and CDR2 SYGVKD. This CDR3 contains 15 residues. CDR3 protein: CAISHGTGEEPKQYF. The CDR3 DNA sequence: TGTGCCATCAGTCACGGGACAGGCGAAGAACCCAAGCAGTACTTC.

The chain is built from TRBV7-2 and TRBJ2-3; weak D call: TRBD2 (6 bases). In germline, CDR1 is SGHTA, CDR2 FQGNSA. V shed 6 bases and J shed 7 bases, with 14 bases lying between them. The CDR3 length is 13 residues. CDR3 region: CASRPRLGNTQYF. For the CDR3, the DNA is TGTGCCAGCAGGCCCAGACTAGGGAATACGCAGTATTTT.